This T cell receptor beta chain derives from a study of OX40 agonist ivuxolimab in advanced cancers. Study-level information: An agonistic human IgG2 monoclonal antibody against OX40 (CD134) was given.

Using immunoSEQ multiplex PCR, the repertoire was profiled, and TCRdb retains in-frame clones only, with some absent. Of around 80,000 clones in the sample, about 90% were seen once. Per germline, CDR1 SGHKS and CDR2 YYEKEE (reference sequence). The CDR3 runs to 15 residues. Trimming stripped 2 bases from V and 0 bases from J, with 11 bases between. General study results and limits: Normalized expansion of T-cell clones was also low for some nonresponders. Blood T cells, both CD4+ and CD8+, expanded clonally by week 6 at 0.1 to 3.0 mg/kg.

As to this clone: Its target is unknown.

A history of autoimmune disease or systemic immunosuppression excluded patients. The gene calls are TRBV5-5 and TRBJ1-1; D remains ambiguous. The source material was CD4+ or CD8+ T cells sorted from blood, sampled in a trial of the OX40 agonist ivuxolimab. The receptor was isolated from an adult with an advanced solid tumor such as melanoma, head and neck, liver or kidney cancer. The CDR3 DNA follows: TGTGCCAGCAGCTTTAGAGGCAGCATGAACACTGAAGCTTTCTTT. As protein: CASSFRGSMNTEAFF.